A single sample gave rise to the 23 T cell receptor beta chains below, sequenced in a study of T-cell memory formation after mild COVID-19 (dated by TCRdb to the early 2020s). The method was 5' RACE. The reads were generated on an Illumina NovaSeq 6000. TCRdb ran its own pipeline on the public reads, namely fastp trimming at Q25 and MiXCR clone calling, and kept in-frame beta chains. Each entry merges the rows of one CDR3 protein and shows their most common DNA and genes. The sample records tens of thousands of distinct CDR3 sequences, less than 7.5% of which are singletons. In total, the top ten clones hold approximately 1.3% of the sample. Source material: PBMCs or a T cell subset sorted from them (not recorded which). The receptors stem from a man aged 18-30 years who had mild COVID-19 (a few samples of this study predate the infection). The sample titles of this study are shuffled in the database, so cell type and time point are left out; the donor was told from shared clones.

V and J are TRBV11-2 and TRBJ2-7; 11 bases map to TRBD1. The V gene's germline CDR1 is SGHAT and CDR2 FQNNGV. The V gene end was trimmed by 6 bases and the J gene end by 3 bases; junction bases not matched to a gene: 7. The CDR3 sequence is 15 residues long. The CDR3 sequence: CASRQGQGDHYEQYF. DNA for the CDR3: TGTGCCAGCAGACAGGGACAGGGGGACCACTACGAGCAGTACTTC.

In its sample, this clonotype was seen a few times. This sequence joins TRBV9 and TRBJ2-4; the match to TRBD1 covers 8 bases. Trimming took 0 bases from V and 7 from J; bases not matched to a gene: 6. The CDR3 is made up of 15 amino acids. CDR1 SGDLS and CDR2 YYNGEE come from the germline V gene. The CDR3 DNA reads TGTGCCAGCAGCGTAGGACAGGGGTGGGGGAACATTCAGTACTTC. Translating it yields CASSVGQGWGNIQYF.

The chain is built from TRBV18 and TRBJ1-5; a possible D gene is TRBD1 (6 bases). From germline, CDR1 is KGHSH and CDR2 LQKENI. Trimming pared 4 bases from V and 7 bases from J, leaving 17 bases between. This CDR3 region has 15 residues. This CDR3 reads CASSLYGGSQQPQHF. The CDR3 DNA sequence: TGTGCCAGCTCACTTTACGGGGGCTCCCAACAGCCCCAGCATTTT.

This clonotype showed up just a few times. The chain is built from TRBV5-1 and TRBJ2-1; no reliable D call. V lost 0 bases and J lost 7, with 14 bases in between. The CDR3 totals 15 residues. Germline-derived CDR1 and CDR2 are SGHRS and YFSETQ. The CDR3 loop is CASSLAPNQRNEQFF. CDR3 in DNA: TGCGCCAGCAGCTTGGCCCCGAACCAAAGGAATGAGCAGTTCTTC.

This clonotype has a handful of counts. V gene TRBV7-2 combines with J gene TRBJ1-6; 9 nucleotides align to TRBD1. This CDR3 region has 15 residues. Per the germline V gene, CDR1 is SGHTA and CDR2 is FQGNSA. The J segment lost 10 bases and the V segment lost 3 bases, leaving 7 bases of the junction unmatched. CDR3: CASSLPTGGRSPLHF. CDR3 nucleotides: TGTGCCAGCAGCTTGCCGACAGGGGGACGATCACCCCTCCACTTT.

A few counts support this clonotype. This rearrangement joins TRBV20-1 to TRBJ2-3; D possibly corresponds to TRBD1 (6 bases). This CDR3 is 14 amino acids long. Germline lookup yields CDR1 DFQATT and CDR2 SNEGSKA (reference sequence). V lost 4 bases, J lost 4 bases, and 15 bases lay in between. The CDR3 here is CSAIPRGTADTQYF. The CDR3 nucleotides read TGCAGTGCTATTCCGAGGGGGACCGCAGATACGCAGTATTTT.

This clonotype was found a few times. This chain joins TRBV10-3 and TRBJ1-1; D is perhaps TRBD1 (5 bases). The CDR3 has 14 residues. The germline V gene has CDR1 ENHRY and CDR2 SYGVKD. The germline V and J ends were trimmed by 4 bases and 5 bases, with 14 bases remaining between them. The CDR3 coding sequence is TGTGCCATCAGTGGAGGGGAGGGTTGGACTGAAGCTTTCTTT. Protein sequence: CAISGGEGWTEAFF.

The V gene is TRBV9, the J gene TRBJ1-5; 11 positions match TRBD1. The V segment lost 4 bases and the J segment 5 bases; nucleotides outside the gene matches: 5. Germline-derived CDR1 and CDR2 are SGDLS and YYNGEE. CDR3 length: 15 amino acids. The CDR3 region is CASSLGQGAYQPQHF. CDR3 bases: TGTGCCAGCAGCTTAGGACAGGGGGCCTATCAGCCCCAGCATTTT.

This clonotype was seen ten or more times. The chain links TRBV24-1 to TRBJ2-6, with no clear D. V lost 6 bases to trimming and J lost 4 bases, with 9 bases between them. CDR3 length: 14 amino acids. The germline gives CDR1 KGHDR, CDR2 SFDVKD. CDR3 region: CATSNRAGANVLTF. CDR3 bases: TGTGCCACCAGTAATAGAGCCGGGGCCAACGTCCTGACTTTC.

The chain links TRBV14 to TRBJ2-7; a possible D gene is TRBD2 (5 bases). CDR3 length: 16 residues. Per germline, CDR1 SGHDN and CDR2 FVKESK. V was cut by 7 bases and J by 3 bases, with 22 bases left in between. CDR3 coding DNA: TGTGCCAGCACCAACCACGGGGAGAGGGTAAACTACGAGCAGTACGTC. Protein: CASTNHGERVNYEQYV.

This clonotype showed up just a few times. V is TRBV30 and J is TRBJ2-2, with D perhaps matching TRBD1 or TRBD2 (6 bases each). V was pared by 2 bases and J by 0 bases, with 7 bases between. The CDR3 length is 14 residues. Per germline, CDR1 GTSNPN and CDR2 SVGIG (reference sequence). The DNA of the CDR3 is TGTGCCTGGAGTCGGGGGCCGAACACCGGGGAGCTGTTTTTT. It codes for CAWSRGPNTGELFF.

Only a few counts were recorded for this clonotype. The chain uses TRBV7-3 and TRBJ2-2, with 10 bases that match TRBD1. Germline CDR1 SGHTA, CDR2 FQGTGA. Losses at the gene ends were 4 bases for V and 6 bases for J; bases not matched to a gene: 2. The CDR3 length is 14 residues. The CDR3 here is CASSSGTGAGELFF. CDR3 DNA: TGTGCCAGCAGCTCCGGGACAGGGGCCGGGGAGCTGTTTTTT.

This clonotype came up a few times. The chain employs TRBV7-9 and TRBJ2-5, with D perhaps matching TRBD1 (6 bases). Germline CDR1 SEHNR, CDR2 FQNEAQ (reference sequence). Trimming left V 5 bases short and J 2 bases short, with 15 bases between. This CDR3 comprises 15 residues. The CDR3 here is CASSLGGFLQETQYF. DNA of the CDR3: TGTGCCAGCAGCCTAGGGGGATTCTTACAAGAGACCCAGTACTTC.

This clonotype was detected only a few times. This chain connects TRBV5-1 to TRBJ2-2, with no clear D. Germline V gene data show CDR1 as SGHRS and CDR2 as YFSETQ. The CDR3 has 13 amino acids. V was pared by 0 bases and J by 8 bases, with 8 bases between. The CDR3 here is CASSLGAAGELFF. CDR3 DNA: TGCGCCAGCAGCTTGGGTGCTGCAGGGGAGCTGTTTTTT.

This clonotype occurred many times. CDR3 DNA sequence: TGTGCCAGCAGCTTAGGAGTTTCCACCGGGGAGCTGTTTTTT. It translates to CASSLGVSTGELFF. The chain is built from TRBV7-2 and TRBJ2-2; no clear D. Germline CDR1 is SGHTA and CDR2 is FQGNSA. CDR3 length equals 14 residues. The V gene lost 1 base and the J gene lost 4 bases, with 7 bases spanning the gap. Variable domain in full (rest from reference TRBV7-2 and TRBJ2-2): GAGVSQSPSNKVTEKGKDVELRCDPISGHTALYWYRQSLGQGLEFLIYFQGNSAPDKSGLPSDRFSAERTGGSVSTLTIQRTQQEDSAVYLCASSLGVSTGELFFGEGSRLTVL.

This clonotype was counted ten times or more. The J gene is TRBJ2-5, the V gene TRBV7-8; TRBD2 aligns across 8 bases. The J segment lost 5 bases and the V segment lost 7 bases, leaving 6 bases of the junction unmatched. Germline V gene data show CDR1 as SGHVS and CDR2 as FQNEAQ. CDR3 length: 13 amino acids. The CDR3 sequence is CASTRGGPETQYF. The CDR3 DNA is TGTGCCAGCACCCGGGGGGGTCCGGAGACCCAGTACTTC.

The rearrangement joins TRBV7-8 to TRBJ2-1, with D maybe TRBD1 (6 bases). The CDR3 spans 14 residues. V dropped 5 bases and J dropped 5 bases, with 13 bases sitting between them. Germline V lookup: CDR1 SGHVS, CDR2 FQNEAQ. CDR3 bases: TGTGCCAGCAGCCTGGGGGCCGCCAACAATGAGCAGTTCTTC. Its protein is CASSLGAANNEQFF. Filled out from reference TRBV7-8 and TRBJ2-1, the complete variable domain reads GAGVSQSPRYKVAKRGQDVALRCDPISGHVSLFWYQQALGQGPEFLTYFQNEAQLDKSGLPSDRFFAERPEGSVSTLKIQRTQQEDSAVYLCASSLGAANNEQFFGPGTRLTVL.

The V call is TRBV7-2, the J call TRBJ2-5; 10 bases match TRBD1. The germline V gene encodes CDR1 SGHTA and CDR2 FQGNSA. The CDR3 covers 15 residues. With 1 base clipped from V and 4 bases from J, the junction kept 3 bases outside the gene matches. The CDR3 coding sequence is TGTGCCAGCAGCTTAGTTGGGGACAGGGGAGAGACCCAGTACTTC. It codes for CASSLVGDRGETQYF.

This clonotype has a handful of counts. V and J are TRBV24-1 and TRBJ2-3; D is uncertain. Between the trimmed V and J ends, which lost 5 bases and 4 bases, there was a span of 6 bases. Germline V gives CDR1 KGHDR, CDR2 SFDVKD. CDR3 length: 12 residues. The CDR3 nucleotides are TGTGCCACCAGTGCCGAGGCAGATACGCAGTATTTT. Protein sequence: CATSAEADTQYF.

This clonotype has a count of ten or more. V usage is TRBV13 and J usage is TRBJ2-1, with 11 bases aligning to TRBD2. The junction had 8 bases not matched to a gene; V was cut back by 1 base and J by 6 bases. This CDR3 contains 17 residues. Germline V gives CDR1 PRHDT, CDR2 FYEKMQ (reference sequence). CDR3 nucleotide sequence: TGTGCCAGCAGCTTAGAACTACTAGCGGGGGAAGGCAATGAGCAGTTCTTC. Translation: CASSLELLAGEGNEQFF.

This clonotype was seen at least ten times. The rearrangement links TRBV6-5 to TRBJ2-7; D possibly corresponds to TRBD1 (6 bases). Trimming removed 6 bases at V and 4 bases at J, with 19 bases between. In germline, CDR1 is MNHEY, CDR2 SVGAGI. CDR3 length: 15 amino acids. The CDR3 region is CASRFRPGHLYEQYV. For the CDR3, the DNA is TGTGCCAGCAGATTTAGACCGGGACACCTATACGAGCAGTACGTC.

The chain combines TRBV6-6 with TRBJ2-5; 8 bases are a match to TRBD2. The V and J ends lost 8 bases and 6 bases, in that order; junction bases with no gene match: 5. In germline, CDR1 is MNHNY, CDR2 SVGAGI (reference sequence). The CDR3 sequence is 12 residues long. Written as DNA, the CDR3 is TGTGCCAGCCTCGGGGGGGGGAAGACCCAGTACTTC. Encoded protein: CASLGGGKTQYF.

This clonotype was seen at least ten times. The chain employs TRBV5-1 and TRBJ2-3; D remains unclear. Trimming stripped 0 bases from V and 5 bases from J, with 7 bases between. There are 13 residues in the CDR3. Germline V lookup: CDR1 SGHRS, CDR2 YFSETQ. CDR3 nucleotide sequence: TGCGCCAGCAGCTTGGACTGGGAAGATACGCAGTATTTT. Its protein product is CASSLDWEDTQYF.